This paragraph covers one T cell receptor beta chain sequence. Antigen unknown. As processed by the authors: A classifier for distant metastasis in papillary thyroid cancer was constructed using CDR3 differences observed across clinicopathological groups. TCRdb re-processed the PCR reads through MiXCR. The V and J calls here are based on TCRdb, not the publication. The table has about 20,000 clones, roughly a third seen once. These data originate in a study of metastatic and nonmetastatic thyroid tumors. Study in general: It was across blood and tumor or nodule tissue from malignant and benign thyroid patients that repertoires were compared.

The CDR3 loop spans 13 amino acids. V shed 6 bases and J shed 7 bases, with 13 bases lying between them. Germline CDR1 and CDR2: MNHEY and SMNVEV (reference sequence). Study-wide findings and caveats: According to reports, the diversity of TCR beta was significantly higher in malignant thyroid tumors than in benign nodules, and this held in both blood and tumor samples.

No patient had received any treatment before thyroid surgery. The specimen was tumor tissue. The TCR originated in a female donor with papillary thyroid cancer or a benign thyroid nodule (not recorded which). Some clones in this sample may be carry-over from other donors' samples. V gene TRBV27 combines with J gene TRBJ2-1; weak D call: TRBD1 (7 bases). This CDR3 is CASRKTGTNEQFF. DNA of the CDR3: TGTGCCAGCAGAAAGACAGGGACTAATGAGCAGTTCTTC.